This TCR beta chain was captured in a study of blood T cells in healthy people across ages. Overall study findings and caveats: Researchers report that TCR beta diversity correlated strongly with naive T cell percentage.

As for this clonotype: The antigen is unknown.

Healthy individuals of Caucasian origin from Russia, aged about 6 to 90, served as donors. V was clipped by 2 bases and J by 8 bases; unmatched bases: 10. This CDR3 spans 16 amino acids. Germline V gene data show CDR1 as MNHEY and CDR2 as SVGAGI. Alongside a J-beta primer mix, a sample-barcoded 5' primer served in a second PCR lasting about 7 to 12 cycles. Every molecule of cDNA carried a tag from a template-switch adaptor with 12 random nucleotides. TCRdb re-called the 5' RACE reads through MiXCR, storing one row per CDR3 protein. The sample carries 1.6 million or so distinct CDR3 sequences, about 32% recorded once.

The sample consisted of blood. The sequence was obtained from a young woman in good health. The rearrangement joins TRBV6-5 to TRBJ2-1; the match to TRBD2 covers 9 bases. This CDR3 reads CASSYMSGGGADEQFF. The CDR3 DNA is TGTGCCAGCAGTTACATGTCTGGCGGGGGGGCCGATGAGCAGTTCTTC.